The clone carrying this TCR beta chain showed up just a few times. Using its own MiXCR run on the PCR reads, TCRdb lists one record per CDR3 protein. In the table there are more than 1,500 distinct CDR3 sequences, about 42% of which are singletons. This entry comes from a study of immune characterization of retroperitoneal liposarcoma. Germline loops: CDR1 SGHTA, CDR2 FQGNSA. CDR3 length: 18 amino acids. V and J are TRBV7-2 and TRBJ2-1, with 10 nucleotides matching TRBD2. The DNA end is a closer match to TRBJ2-7, so the J assignment may be wrong. This clonotype was sampled from a female donor with retroperitoneal liposarcoma. Sequencing input: tumor tissue. The DNA of the CDR3 is TGTGCCAGCAGCTTAGCTTCTAGCGGGAGTTCCTACTCCTACGAGCAGTACTTC. Amino acid sequence: CASSLASSGSSYSYEQYF.